One sample yielded the 10 T cell receptor beta chains listed below, sequenced in a study of blood T cell repertoires in COVID-19 (dated by TCRdb to the early 2020s). Libraries were made using the immunoSEQ multiplex PCR assay. What TCRdb holds here is the immuneACCESS table cut down to in-frame rearrangements. Part of the clones is not present; checked against another copy, under half of the missing clones reflect an unresolved V gene, and the others are unexplained. Present in this sample are under 200,000 clones, 88% of which were seen just once. Roughly 5.5% of the sample belongs to the ten largest clones. Sequenced sample: peripheral blood. The receptors derive from a man aged 35-49 years with active or convalescent COVID-19.

This clone appeared a single time. The chain has TRBV12-3 or TRBV12-4 and TRBJ1-1; 10 bases fit TRBD1. The CDR3 is 13 residues long. J was trimmed by 4 bases and V by 5 bases; bases with no gene match: 1. CDR3 region: CASSDRGLTEAFF. CDR3 DNA sequence: TGTGCCAGCAGTGACAGGGGGCTCACTGAAGCTTTCTTT.

The chain combines TRBV7-3 with TRBJ2-1; 12 positions match TRBD2. Germline V lookup: CDR1 SGHTA, CDR2 FQGTGA. The ends lost 5 bases at V and 5 bases at J; junction bases unmatched: 7. There are 16 residues in the CDR3. CDR3 sequence: CASSSSSSGGDNEQFF. As DNA, the CDR3 is TGTGCCAGCAGCAGCAGCTCTAGCGGGGGGGACAATGAGCAGTTCTTC. The full variable domain, rest sourced from reference TRBV7-3 and TRBJ2-1, is GAGVSQTPSNKVTEKGKYVELRCDPISGHTALYWYRQSLGQGPEFLIYFQGTGAADDSGLPNDRFFAVRPEGSVSTLKIQRTERGDSAVYLCASSSSSSGGDNEQFFGPGTRLTVL.

The chain employs TRBV4-2 and TRBJ1-5; 10 bases are shared with TRBD1. V shed 4 bases and J 0 bases; nucleotides not matched to a gene: 18. This CDR3 comprises 21 residues. Germline assignment: CDR1 LGHNA and CDR2 YNFKEQ. The CDR3: CASSPEPLRDRGWYSNQPQHF. In DNA, the CDR3 is TGTGCCAGCAGCCCGGAGCCACTTCGGGACAGGGGCTGGTATAGCAATCAGCCCCAGCATTTT.

The DNA of the CDR3 is TGTGCCAGCAGCCTCCCGGGACAGAATTATGGCTACACCTTC. Its translation is CASSLPGQNYGYTF. The gene calls are TRBV7-8 and TRBJ1-2; 7 bases match TRBD1. CDR3 length equals 14 residues. Germline V gene sequence: CDR1 SGHVS, CDR2 FQNEAQ. V was pared by 5 bases and J by 5 bases, with 8 bases of the junction left unmatched.

This rearrangement joins TRBV9 to TRBJ1-3; TRBD1 matches at 7 bases. Looked up from germline, CDR1 is SGDLS and CDR2 is YYNGEE. Trimming removed 3 bases from V and 5 bases from J; junction bases left unmatched: 14. This CDR3 is built from 17 residues. The CDR3 region is CASSAEGAAGRRNTIYF. DNA of the CDR3: TGTGCCAGCAGCGCCGAGGGGGCGGCAGGAAGAAGAAACACCATATATTTT.

The chain is built from TRBV6-1 and TRBJ2-4, with a possible D match to TRBD2 (5 bases). CDR1 is MNHNS and CDR2 is SASEGT in the germline V gene. CDR3 length: 18 amino acids. V was trimmed by 2 bases and J by 0 bases, leaving 17 bases between them. DNA for the CDR3: TGTGCCAGCAGTGAACGAGGTGGAGGAGCGCTAGCCAAAAACATTCAGTACTTC. Its protein product is CASSERGGGALAKNIQYF.

The chain carries TRBV5-1 and TRBJ2-2, with TRBD2 matching over 8 bases. V was clipped by 3 bases and J by 5 bases; unmatched bases: 6. This CDR3 comprises 15 residues. Germline V gene sequence: CDR1 SGHRS, CDR2 YFSETQ. CDR3 residues: CASSSGLGGTGELFF. As DNA, the CDR3 is TGCGCCAGCAGCTCGGGACTAGGGGGGACCGGGGAGCTGTTTTTT.

This chain joins TRBV7-8 and TRBJ1-1; 8 bases map to TRBD1. Germline lookup yields CDR1 SGHVS and CDR2 FQNEAQ. The CDR3 is made up of 16 amino acids. The V and J ends lost 2 bases and 0 bases, in that order; junction bases with no gene match: 5. The CDR3 DNA sequence: TGTGCCAGCAGCTTAAGGACAGGGCCTATGAACACTGAAGCTTTCTTT. It specifies CASSLRTGPMNTEAFF. The variable domain in full, completed from reference TRBV7-8 and TRBJ1-1, reads GAGVSQSPRYKVAKRGQDVALRCDPISGHVSLFWYQQALGQGPEFLTYFQNEAQLDKSGLPSDRFFAERPEGSVSTLKIQRTQQEDSAVYLCASSLRTGPMNTEAFFGQGTRLTVV.

The V call is TRBV5-4, the J call TRBJ1-3; D gene uncertain. Germline V gene sequence: CDR1 SGHNT, CDR2 YYREEE (reference sequence). The CDR3 runs to 14 residues. V lost 0 bases and J 0 bases, leaving 4 bases between the germline ends. Here the CDR3 DNA reads TGTGCCAGCAGCTTGGATAACTCTGGAAACACCATATATTTT. Protein product: CASSLDNSGNTIYF.

The chain joins TRBV5-1 to TRBJ1-4; 7 bases agree with TRBD1. The CDR3 is 14 residues long. V lost 3 bases to trimming and J lost 7 bases; unmatched junction nucleotides: 6. The V gene's germline CDR1 is SGHRS and CDR2 YFSETQ. CDR3: CASSSDRVGEKLFF. The CDR3 DNA follows: TGCGCCAGCAGCTCCGACAGGGTGGGTGAAAAACTGTTTTTT.